This TCR beta chain is from a study of T cell responses to AZD1222 COVID-19 vaccine (dated by TCRdb to about 2021). As for the study more broadly: TCR sequencing covered fewer than 250 trial participants: 200 to 210 given two doses of AZD1222 and 26 given two doses of MenACWY control vaccine. Trial participants were enrolled by age into subgroups of 18-55, 56-69 and 70-plus years, and around 150, 28 and 57 TCR-sequenced participants, respectively, were included in these subgroups. Beyond this particular receptor, the publication reports: Participants were mostly white British and included more females than males, and it was suggested by the authors that clonal diversity may have been underestimated. Conclusions about previously exposed vaccinees are limited, since just five or six AZD1222 recipients were seropositive for SARS-CoV-2 at baseline. Vaccine-associated CD4 TCRs spanned the whole spike protein, with dominant responses in regions 160-218 and 743-854. Reportedly, almost half of the unique spike-specific TCRs recognized epitopes lying outside the regions that are mutated in the B.1.351 and B.1.1.7 variants. No day 14 peak-response samples were available, so repertoires were characterized only after the peak T cell response. Spike-specific TCR breadth and depth rose significantly after two AZD1222 doses compared with day 0 and with MenACWY recipients. In the small 56-69-year group, the increase in depth fell short of significance, most likely because of low power.

The CDR3 has 14 amino acids, counting the end cysteine and phenylalanine. Of all the DNA, just the CDR3 is kept, 42 bases in frame from base 1. The germline V gene (reference sequence) gives CDR1 as MNHEY and CDR2 as SMNVEV. V sheds 2 bases and J sheds 0 bases, leaving 8 bases between their ends. The CDR3 regions of human TCRbeta chains were analyzed by immunosequencing. From the authors' description of their analysis: Repertoire TCRs were matched against a reference library of SARS-CoV-2-specific TCRs generated with the MIRA antigen-specificity platform. Breadth was defined as the fraction of unique TCRs that were SARS-CoV-2-associated, and depth was defined as the fraction of total T cells that were SARS-CoV-2-associated. Using the MIRA data, each spike-specific TCR was mapped to the spike region that the TCR reacts to and placed in a CD4 or CD8 class. Log10-transformed breadth and depth values were compared by one-way ANOVA with Sidak's multiple comparisons tests. TCRdb stores this immuneACCESS table with in-frame sequences only. Part of the clones is absent; in the studies checked, under half of the shortfall reflects unresolved V genes, and no reason is known for the rest. Clone size and V and J calls were adopted from that table, with D and trimming inferred from the DNA. The sample records some 120,000 clones, roughly 92% of which are singletons. Together, the top ten hold 1.6% of the sample.

Comments on this clone: Its antigen target is currently unknown. No much larger clonotype is one base removed from it; base qualities were not supplied.

Reading the label with the study, this specimen's time point is: about 28 days (+/-7) after the second vaccine dose. AZD1222 recipients given second doses at about 4 weeks or at about 12 weeks were pooled, since spike-specific TCR depth and breadth were not found to differ between the two schedules. The vaccinee samples were drawn from two UK trials, COV001 and COV002, one of which was a single-blind randomized controlled phase 2/3 trial testing AZD1222 (ChAdOx1 nCoV-19) in healthy adults. For TCRbeta chain sequencing, PBMC samples from trial participants were taken at day 0 and at day 28 after the second dose.

This receptor was identified in an adult who received the AZD1222 COVID-19 vaccine. This specimen was peripheral blood, taken 28 days after the second AZD1222 dose. The rearrangement combines TRBV27 with TRBJ2-7; the D gene is perhaps TRBD1 or TRBD2, each of them matching over 5 bases. The CDR3 region: CASSLRDHSYEQYF. The nucleotides read TGTGCCAGCAGTTTACGGGACCACTCCTACGAGCAGTACTTC.